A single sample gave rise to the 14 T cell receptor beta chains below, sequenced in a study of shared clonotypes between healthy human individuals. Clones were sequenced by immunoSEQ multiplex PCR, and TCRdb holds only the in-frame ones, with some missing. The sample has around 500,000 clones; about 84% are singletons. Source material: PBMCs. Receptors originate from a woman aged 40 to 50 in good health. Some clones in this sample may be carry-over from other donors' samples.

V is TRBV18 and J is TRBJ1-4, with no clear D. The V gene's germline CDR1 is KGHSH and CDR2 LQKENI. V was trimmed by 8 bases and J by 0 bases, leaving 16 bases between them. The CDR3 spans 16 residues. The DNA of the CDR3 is TGTGCCAGCAGCCGCCTTCAGATATCAACTAATGAAAAACTGTTTTTT. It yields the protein CASSRLQISTNEKLFF.

DNA of the CDR3: TGCGCCAGCAGCCCTCTAGTCCCGGGACTAGCGGACAATGAGCAGTTCTTC. Translation: CASSPLVPGLADNEQFF. The chain employs TRBV10-1 and TRBJ2-1, with TRBD2 matching over 11 bases. Trimming at V came to 6 bases and at J to 5 bases, leaving 12 bases not matched to a gene. This CDR3 contains 17 residues. The germline gives CDR1 WNHNN, CDR2 SYGVQD (reference sequence).

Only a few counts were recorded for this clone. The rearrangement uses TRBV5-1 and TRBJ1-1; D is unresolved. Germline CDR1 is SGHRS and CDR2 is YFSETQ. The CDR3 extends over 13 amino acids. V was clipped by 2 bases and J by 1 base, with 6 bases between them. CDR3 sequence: CASSFTKNTEAFF. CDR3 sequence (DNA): TGCGCCAGCAGCTTTACGAAGAACACTGAAGCTTTCTTT.

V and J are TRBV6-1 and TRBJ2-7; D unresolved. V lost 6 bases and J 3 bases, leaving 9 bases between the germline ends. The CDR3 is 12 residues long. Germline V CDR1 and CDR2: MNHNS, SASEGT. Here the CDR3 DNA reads TGTGCCAGCAGCTTAACAGACTACGAGCAGTACTTC. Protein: CASSLTDYEQYF.

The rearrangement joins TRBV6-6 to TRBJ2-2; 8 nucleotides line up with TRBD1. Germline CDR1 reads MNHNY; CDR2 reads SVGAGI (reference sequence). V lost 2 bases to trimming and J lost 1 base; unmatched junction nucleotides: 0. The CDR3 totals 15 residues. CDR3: CASSYGQGNTGELFF. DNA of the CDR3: TGTGCCAGCAGTTACGGACAGGGGAACACCGGGGAGCTGTTTTTT.

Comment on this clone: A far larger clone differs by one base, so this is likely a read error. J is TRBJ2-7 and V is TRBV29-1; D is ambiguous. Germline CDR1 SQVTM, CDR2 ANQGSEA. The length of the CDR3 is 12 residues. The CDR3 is CSIEVSTYEQYF. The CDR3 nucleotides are TGCAGCATTGAGGTCAGTACCTACGAGCAGTACTTC.

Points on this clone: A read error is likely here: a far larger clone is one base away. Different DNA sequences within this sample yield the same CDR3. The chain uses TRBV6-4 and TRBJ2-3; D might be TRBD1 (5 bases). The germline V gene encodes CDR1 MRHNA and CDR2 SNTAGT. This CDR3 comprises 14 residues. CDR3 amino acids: CASSEGPEQGTQYF. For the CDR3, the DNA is TGTGCCAGCAGTGAAGGGCCCGAGCAGGGTACGCAGTACTTT.

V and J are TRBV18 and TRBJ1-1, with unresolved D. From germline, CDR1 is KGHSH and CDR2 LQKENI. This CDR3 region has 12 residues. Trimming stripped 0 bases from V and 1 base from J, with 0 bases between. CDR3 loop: CASSPPNTEAFF. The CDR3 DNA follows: TGTGCCAGCTCACCACCGAACACTGAAGCTTTCTTT.

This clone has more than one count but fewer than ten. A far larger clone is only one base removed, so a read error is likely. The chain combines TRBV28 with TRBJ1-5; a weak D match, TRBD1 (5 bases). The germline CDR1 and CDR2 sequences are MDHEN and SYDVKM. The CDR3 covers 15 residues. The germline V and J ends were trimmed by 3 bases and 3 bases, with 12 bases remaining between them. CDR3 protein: CASSFRGVTNQPQHF. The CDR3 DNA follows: TGTGCCAGCAGTTTTCGAGGGGTTACCAATCAGCCCCAGCATTTT.

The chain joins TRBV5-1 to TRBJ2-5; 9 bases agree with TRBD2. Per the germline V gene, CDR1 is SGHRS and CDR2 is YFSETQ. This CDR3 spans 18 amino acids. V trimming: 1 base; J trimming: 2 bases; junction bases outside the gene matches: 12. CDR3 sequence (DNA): TGCGCCAGCAGCTTGAACTTTCTCCTAGCGGGGTCACAAGAGACCCAGTACTTC. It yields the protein CASSLNFLLAGSQETQYF. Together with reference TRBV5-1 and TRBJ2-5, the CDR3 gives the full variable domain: KAGVTQTPRYLIKTRGQQVTLSCSPISGHRSVSWYQQTPGQGLQFLFEYFSETQRNKGNFPGRFSGRQFSNSRSEMNVSTLELGDSALYLCASSLNFLLAGSQETQYFGPGTRLLVL.

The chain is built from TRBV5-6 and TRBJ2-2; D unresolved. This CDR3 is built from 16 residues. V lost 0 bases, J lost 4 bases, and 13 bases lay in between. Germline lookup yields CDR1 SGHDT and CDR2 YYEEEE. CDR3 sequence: CASSLGQIRSTGELFF. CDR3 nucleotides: TGTGCCAGCAGCTTGGGGCAGATAAGGTCCACCGGGGAGCTGTTTTTT.

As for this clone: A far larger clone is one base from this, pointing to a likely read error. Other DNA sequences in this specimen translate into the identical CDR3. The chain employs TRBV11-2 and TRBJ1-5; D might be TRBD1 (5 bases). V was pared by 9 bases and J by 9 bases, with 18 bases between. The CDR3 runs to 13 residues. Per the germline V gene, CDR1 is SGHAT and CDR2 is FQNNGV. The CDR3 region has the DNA TGTGCCAGTAGCCTCCGGAGGGACGCGCCCCAGCATTTT. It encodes CASSLRRDAPQHF. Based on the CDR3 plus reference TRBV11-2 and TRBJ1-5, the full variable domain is EAGVAQSPRYKIIEKRQSVAFWCNPISGHATLYWYQQILGQGPKLLIQFQNNGVVDDSQLPKDRFSAERLKGVDSTLKIQPAKLEDSAVYLCASSLRRDAPQHFGDGTRLSIL.

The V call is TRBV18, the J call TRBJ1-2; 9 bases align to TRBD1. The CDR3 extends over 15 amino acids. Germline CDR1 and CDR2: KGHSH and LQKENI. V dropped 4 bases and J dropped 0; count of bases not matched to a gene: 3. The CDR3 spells CASSQDRGSNYGYTF. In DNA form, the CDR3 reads TGTGCCAGCTCACAGGACAGGGGATCTAACTATGGCTACACCTTC.

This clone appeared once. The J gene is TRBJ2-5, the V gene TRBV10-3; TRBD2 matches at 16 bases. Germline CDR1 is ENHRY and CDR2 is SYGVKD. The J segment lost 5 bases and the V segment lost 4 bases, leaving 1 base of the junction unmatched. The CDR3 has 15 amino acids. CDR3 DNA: TGTGCCATCAGTGGGGGACTAGCGGGAGGGGAGACCCAGTACTTC. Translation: CAISGGLAGGETQYF.